Listed below are T cell receptor beta chains from one sample, sequenced in a study of T cell responses to AZD1222 COVID-19 vaccine. Measured with immunoSEQ multiplex PCR; TCRdb has only the in-frame clones, and not every one. Among more than 250,000 clones listed, about 92% were seen once. The sequencing here drew on peripheral blood, taken on day 0 of AZD1222 vaccination. Receptor source: an adult in good health. Both conserved end residues are part of each CDR3. A D gene is named only where the DNA matches it firmly.

V gene	J gene	D gene	CDR3 DNA	CDR3 protein
TRBV28	TRBJ1-4	NA	TGTGCCAGCAGCAAAAGGCTCCTAAATGAAAAACTGTTTTTT	CASSKRLLNEKLFF
TRBV6-2/TRBV6-3	TRBJ1-5	NA	TGTGCCAGCAGTTACCAGCGGTCACCTCGGGTCATGGGCAATCAGCCCCAGCATTTT	CASSYQRSPRVMGNQPQHF
TRBV27	TRBJ1-1	TRBD1	TGTGCCAGCAGTCACAGGGGGTCGAACACTGAAGCTTTCTTT	CASSHRGSNTEAFF
TRBV4-1	TRBJ1-2	TRBD1	TGCGCCAGCAGCCAAGCGACAGGGAACTATGGCTACACCTTC	CASSQATGNYGYTF
TRBV28	TRBJ1-4	NA	TGTGCCAGCAGTTTATTCACGAGAGGGGAAAAACTGTTTTTT	CASSLFTRGEKLFF
TRBV29-1	TRBJ1-2	NA	TGCAGCGTGGAGGCTGTTACGAGGGGTGGCTACACCTTC	CSVEAVTRGGYTF
TRBV10-3	TRBJ2-4	NA	TGTGCCATCAGTGTAGGGGACTCAGACCCGGTAGTTGCCAAAAACATTCAGTACTTC	CAISVGDSDPVVAKNIQYF
TRBV2	TRBJ2-4	TRBD2	TGTGCCAGCAGCCTTGGGGGTGGCGGGAGAGGAAACATTCAGTACTTC	CASSLGGGGRGNIQYF
TRBV7-9	TRBJ2-2	NA	TGTGCCAGCAGCTTGGCGGGGGCCGCCGGGGAGCTGTTTTTT	CASSLAGAAGELFF
TRBV27	TRBJ2-5	NA	TGTGCCAGCAGTTTAGTCCAGGGACAAGAGACCCAGTACTTC	CASSLVQGQETQYF
TRBV28	TRBJ1-2	TRBD1	TGTGCCAGCAGCGCAGGGGGAAGTAACTATGGCTACACCTTC	CASSAGGSNYGYTF
TRBV3-1/TRBV3-2	TRBJ2-1	NA	TGTGCCAGCAGCCAAGATAACAGGGAGCGGTTCTTC	CASSQDNRERFF
TRBV12-3/TRBV12-4	TRBJ1-2	NA	TGTGCCAGCAGTTCAACAGGACTGTATGGCTACACCTTC	CASSSTGLYGYTF
TRBV6-5	TRBJ2-5	NA	TGTGCCAGCAGTTACCAAGGGAGCCAAGAGACCCAGTACTTC	CASSYQGSQETQYF
TRBV19	TRBJ2-5	TRBD2	TGTGCCAGTATGCCCCCAGCGGGAGGGCCGGAGACCCAGTACTTC	CASMPPAGGPETQYF
TRBV5-5	TRBJ1-2	NA	TGTGCCAGCAGCTTCCCCGGTGGCTACACCTTC	CASSFPGGYTF
TRBV5-1	TRBJ1-6	NA	TGCGCCAGCAGCTTGGCCGGACAGAATAATTCACCCCTCCACTTT	CASSLAGQNNSPLHF
TRBV7-9	TRBJ2-7	TRBD2	TGTGCCAGCAGCCCTATCCGCGGGAGGGCTCCGTGGGAGCAGTACTTC	CASSPIRGRAPWEQYF
TRBV27	TRBJ2-5	NA	TGTGCCAGCGCCCGCTTAACCGTGGGGGAGACCCAGTACTTC	CASARLTVGETQYF
TRBV28	TRBJ2-6	NA	TGTGCCAGCAGTACCCTTCGGGCCAACGTCCTGACTTTC	CASSTLRANVLTF